The rows below give T cell receptor beta chains drawn from one sample of a study of blood T cell repertoires in COVID-19. Some clones are missing from TCRdb's copy, which holds only in-frame ones; the method was immunoSEQ multiplex PCR. The sample has approximately 380,000 clones; approximately 90% are singletons. The source material was PBMCs or T cells enriched from blood (not recorded which). Receptors originate from a woman aged 18-30 years who had recovered from COVID-19. CDR3s include the opening cysteine and the closing phenylalanine or tryptophan. The order of the fields is J gene, D gene, clone size, V gene, CDR3 DNA, CDR3 protein. D genes are given only for firm matches. Expanded clones are given a class, and other clones once, few, many or no size at all.

>TRBJ2-3|NA|NA|TRBV7-8
TGTGCCAGCAGCCCCCGGGGGACTTTCACAGATACGCAGTATTTT
CASSPRGTFTDTQYF
>TRBJ1-5|NA|NA|TRBV6-5
TGTGCCAGCAGTTACTCAGGGGTGGGTCAGCCCCAGCATTTT
CASSYSGVGQPQHF
>TRBJ2-3|TRBD1|NA|TRBV9
TGTGCCAGCAGCCCGGAGGGGACAGGGAGAGATACGCAGTATTTT
CASSPEGTGRDTQYF
>TRBJ1-2|NA|NA|TRBV5-4
TGTGCCAGCAGCAATGACCGGGACACAGCTAACTATGGCTACACCTTC
CASSNDRDTANYGYTF
>TRBJ2-5|TRBD1|NA|TRBV28
TGTGCCAGCAGTTTAGGAAACCTCCGGGACAGTGTTGAGGAGACCCAGTACTTC
CASSLGNLRDSVEETQYF
>TRBJ2-3|NA|NA|TRBV5-6
TGTGCCAGCAGCCCCCGAGACAGGCCAGGCACAGATACGCAGTATTTT
CASSPRDRPGTDTQYF
>TRBJ1-1|NA|NA|TRBV7-8
TGTGCCAGCAGCGCAGACAGGCGCACTGAAGCTTTCTTT
CASSADRRTEAFF
>TRBJ2-7|NA|NA|TRBV11-1
TGTGCCAGCAGCTTACGGCGGGACAGCTCATACGAGCAGTACTTC
CASSLRRDSSYEQYF
>TRBJ1-6|NA|once|TRBV30
TGTGCCTGGAGTGAGGGGACTTATAATTCACCCCTCCACTTT
CAWSEGTYNSPLHF
>TRBJ1-4|NA|NA|TRBV27
TGTGCCAGCAGTTTTCAGGGCGCCGGAAAACTGTTTTTT
CASSFQGAGKLFF
>TRBJ2-1|TRBD2|NA|TRBV11-2
TGTGCCAGCAGCTCCCGGGGGGGAGATTACAATGAGCAGTTCTTC
CASSSRGGDYNEQFF
>TRBJ2-6|NA|once|TRBV7-9
TGTGCCAGCAGCTTAGAGGCTTCACTATCTGGGGCCAACGTCCTGACTTTC
CASSLEASLSGANVLTF
>TRBJ2-1|TRBD2|NA|TRBV29-1
TGCAGCGTTGGGGGGGGGATCTCCTATGAGCAGTTCTTC
CSVGGGISYEQFF
>TRBJ1-1|NA|NA|TRBV30
TGTGCCTCCAGGGAAGGGGACATGAACACTGAAGCTTTCTTT
CASREGDMNTEAFF
>TRBJ2-3|NA|once|TRBV4-1
TGCGCCAGCAGCCGATCCAGGTTTAGCACAGATACGCAGTATTTT
CASSRSRFSTDTQYF
>TRBJ1-2|NA|NA|TRBV5-1
TGCGCCAGCAGCTTGGCAGGGGACTATGGCTACACCTTC
CASSLAGDYGYTF
>TRBJ1-2|TRBD1|NA|TRBV5-4
TGTGCCAGCAGCTTGGCCTGGGGGACAGAGGGTGGCTACACCTTC
CASSLAWGTEGGYTF
>TRBJ2-7|TRBD2|NA|TRBV6-2/TRBV6-3
TGTGCCAGCAGCAGACTAGCGGGGGGCTACGAGCAGTACTTC
CASSRLAGGYEQYF
>TRBJ2-7|TRBD1|NA|TRBV6-1
TGTGCCAGCAGTGGGTTCCCGGACAGGGGGCCGTACGAGCAGTACTTC
CASSGFPDRGPYEQYF
>TRBJ2-3|TRBD1|NA|TRBV29-1
TGCAGCGTTGTAGGACAGGGGGCAGTCACAGATACGCAGTATTTT
CSVVGQGAVTDTQYF
>TRBJ1-4|TRBD1|once|TRBV6-5
TGTGCCAGTAGGACAGGGGGTTCCTCCGGTGAAAAACTGTTTTTT
CASRTGGSSGEKLFF
>TRBJ2-5|TRBD1|NA|TRBV27
TGTGCCAGCAGTCGCTGGACAGGGCAAGAGACCCAGTACTTC
CASSRWTGQETQYF
>TRBJ1-3|NA|NA|TRBV5-4
TGTGCCAGCAGGCCCCCGGGGAAAGGAAACACCATATATTTT
CASRPPGKGNTIYF
>TRBJ1-1|TRBD1|once|TRBV5-4
TGTGCCAGCAGCTTGATAGCTGGGACAGGGGGCTACGCTGAAGCTTTCTTT
CASSLIAGTGGYAEAFF
>TRBJ2-7|NA|NA|TRBV5-1
TGCGCCAGCAGCTTAACCGTCAGGAACCTCTACGAGCAGTACTTC
CASSLTVRNLYEQYF
>TRBJ2-1|NA|NA|TRBV7-9
TGTGCCAGCAGTTCAGTCATGGAGGGCTACAATGAGCAGTTCTTC
CASSSVMEGYNEQFF
>TRBJ2-1|NA|NA|TRBV6-5
TGTGCCAGCGCAACAGGGTCCTACAATGAGCAGTTCTTC
CASATGSYNEQFF
>TRBJ1-5|TRBD1|NA|TRBV28
TGTGCCAGCGGCGGAACAGGGGGGGTGATCGGTCAGCCCCAGCATTTT
CASGGTGGVIGQPQHF
>TRBJ2-2|TRBD2|NA|TRBV4-1
TGCGCCAGCAGCCACCCGACTAGCGTAGGCGGGGAGCTGTTTTTT
CASSHPTSVGGELFF
>TRBJ1-3|NA|NA|TRBV11-2
TGTGCCAGCAGCTTAGGTCAGGGGAGAAACACCATATATTTT
CASSLGQGRNTIYF
>TRBJ2-1|NA|once|TRBV7-2
TGTGCCAGCAGCGCAAGGGATGGGGCCCTTCTTAATGAGCAGTTCTTC
CASSARDGALLNEQFF
>TRBJ1-1|TRBD1|NA|TRBV7-2
TGTGCCAGCAGCTTAAATTGGGTACAGGGGACTAGTAACACTGAAGCTTTCTTT
CASSLNWVQGTSNTEAFF
>TRBJ2-1|TRBD2|NA|TRBV2
TGTGCCAGCAGCCCCCCTAGCGGGGGGCCTTACAATGAGCAGTTCTTC
CASSPPSGGPYNEQFF
>TRBJ2-6|NA|NA|TRBV2
TGTGCCAGCAGTGAACAGGGCTCTGGGGCCAACGTCCTGACTTTC
CASSEQGSGANVLTF
>TRBJ2-5|TRBD1|NA|TRBV7-3
TGTGCCAGCAGCTTATGGGACAGAGTAGAAGAGACCCAGTACTTC
CASSLWDRVEETQYF
>TRBJ1-1|NA|few|TRBV5-1
TGCGCCAGCAGCTCGGACAGCTTTACGAACACTGAAGCTTTCTTT
CASSSDSFTNTEAFF
>TRBJ1-2|NA|few|TRBV9
TGTGCCAGCAGTGAAACAGGGAAGGAGGTCTATGGCTACACCTTC
CASSETGKEVYGYTF
>TRBJ2-7|TRBD1|NA|TRBV28
TGTGCCAGCAGTTTATCGACCCCAGGGGGCGCCTACGAGCAGTACTTC
CASSLSTPGGAYEQYF
>TRBJ1-1|NA|NA|TRBV6-5
TGTGCCAGCAGCATCGGGACAAATATGAACACTGAAGCTTTCTTT
CASSIGTNMNTEAFF
>TRBJ1-4|NA|NA|TRBV19
TGTGCCAGTAGTATAGGGGGCAGGGCTAATGAAAAACTGTTTTTT
CASSIGGRANEKLFF
>TRBJ1-4|NA|NA|TRBV14
TGTGCCAGTCAGAAGTCGGGTCTGGAAAAACTGTTTTTT
CASQKSGLEKLFF